The clone carrying this T cell receptor beta chain came up many times. Germline V CDR1 and CDR2: SEHNR, FQNEAQ (reference sequence). The CDR3 consists of 14 residues. With 0 bases removed from V and 2 bases from J, the gap between germline ends came to 7 bases. TCRdb re-called the RT-PCR reads through MiXCR, storing one row per CDR3 protein. In the table there are about 680,000 distinct CDR3 sequences, about 14% of which are singletons. Sequencing was carried out using memory CD4+ T cells from blood. This clonotype was obtained from a female donor in good health, serving as a healthy control. This chain links TRBV7-9 with TRBJ1-1; D not certain. The CDR3 spells CASSLAAVNTEAFF. The CDR3 region has the DNA TGTGCCAGCAGCTTAGCGGCTGTTAACACTGAAGCTTTCTTT.